The T cell receptor (beta chain) under discussion was sequenced for a study of blood T cell repertoires in COVID-19. Using immunoSEQ multiplex PCR, the repertoire was profiled, and TCRdb retains in-frame clones only, with some absent. The sample has around 150,000 clones, around 87% seen once. This CDR3 has 14 residues. The V gene's germline CDR1 is MNHEY and CDR2 SVGEGT. V lost 5 bases and J lost 6; bases outside the gene matches: 9. Participants were aged about 18 to 100 years from 20 to 30 US areas. Cohort placement rested on clinical history that participants reported themselves. The chain employs TRBV6-2 or TRBV6-3 and TRBJ2-7; 8 nucleotides align to TRBD1. The origin of this receptor is a woman between 45 and 60 years old who had recovered from COVID-19. Sequenced: PBMCs or T cells enriched from blood (not recorded which). CDR3 nucleotides: TGTGCCAGCAGTAACCCCGGACAGGGATCCGAGCAGTACTTC. Amino acids: CASSNPGQGSEQYF.